The next 10 T cell receptor beta chains were all read from a single sample in a study of shared clonotypes between healthy human individuals. Sequenced by immunoSEQ multiplex PCR; TCRdb stores in-frame clones only, minus some. The repertoire holds about 1 million clones, with 70% to 80% as singletons. The sequenced material came from memory CD4+ T cells sorted from blood. As for subset: CD45RA-negative fraction. The source of these receptors is a man younger than 30 in good health.

The J gene is TRBJ2-5, the V gene TRBV29-1, with D possibly matching TRBD1 (5 bases). Germline V gives CDR1 SQVTM, CDR2 ANQGSEA. Trimming shortened V by 4 bases and J by 3 bases, and 9 bases separated the two germline ends. CDR3 length: 12 amino acids. The CDR3 DNA reads TGCAGCGTTGGAGGCAGGGAAGAGACCCAGTACTTC. Translating gives CSVGGREETQYF.

The CDR3 reads CASSLFPGRNTGELFF. Written as DNA, the CDR3 is TGTGCCAGCAGCTTGTTTCCCGGGAGGAACACCGGGGAGCTGTTTTTT. The V and J genes are TRBV5-6 and TRBJ2-2; maybe TRBD2 (6 bases). The CDR3 sequence is 16 residues long. The germline V and J ends were trimmed by 1 base and 1 base, with 11 bases remaining between them. Per the germline V gene, CDR1 is SGHDT and CDR2 is YYEEEE. The variable domain in full, completed from reference TRBV5-6 and TRBJ2-2, reads DAGVTQSPTHLIKTRGQQVTLRCSPKSGHDTVSWYQQALGQGPQFIFQYYEEEERQRGNFPDRFSGHQFPNYSSELNVNALLLGDSALYLCASSLFPGRNTGELFFGEGSRLTVL.

This clone has more than one count but fewer than ten. The chain has TRBV18 and TRBJ2-7, with D uncertain. The ends were cut back, 6 bases at V and 4 bases at J, with 13 bases in the middle. This CDR3 is 13 amino acids long. CDR1 and CDR2 from the germline V gene are KGHSH and LQKENI. The CDR3 loop reads CASSLPGRYEQYF. In nucleotides, the CDR3 is TGTGCCAGCTCCCTCCCCGGTCGGTACGAGCAGTACTTC.

CDR3 DNA sequence: TGTGCCAGCAGCTTAGGGGGTCAGCTCCAAGAGACCCAGTACTTC. It is translated as CASSLGGQLQETQYF. The gene calls are TRBV7-2 and TRBJ2-5; no clear D. Trimming removed 1 base from V and 1 base from J, with 10 bases in between. The CDR3 consists of 15 residues. Germline-derived CDR1 and CDR2 are SGHTA and FQGNSA.

This clone occurred once. This chain uses TRBV19 with TRBJ1-6, with D maybe TRBD1 (6 bases). This CDR3 is 16 amino acids long. Germline-derived CDR1 and CDR2 are LNHDA and SQIVND (reference sequence). Trimming took 3 bases from V and 6 from J, leaving 15 bases between them. DNA for the CDR3: TGTGCCAGTAGTATTGGACCTGCGGGGGCTAATTCACCCCTCCACTTT. Translating gives CASSIGPAGANSPLHF.

Concerning this clone: Other DNA sequences in the sample encode the same CDR3. CDR3 DNA: TGTGCCTGGAGTGTACAGGGAGATACGCAGTATTTT. This translates into CAWSVQGDTQYF. The V gene is TRBV30, the J gene TRBJ2-3, with D possibly matching TRBD1 (6 bases). The V and J ends lost 0 bases and 5 bases respectively, with 6 bases between them. The germline gives CDR1 GTSNPN, CDR2 SVGIG (reference sequence). This CDR3 has 12 residues.

The chain employs TRBV7-2 and TRBJ1-1; D possibly corresponds to TRBD1 (6 bases). This CDR3 is built from 15 residues. V was shortened by 5 bases and J by 0 bases, with 13 bases between the two germline ends. Germline V gene sequence: CDR1 SGHTA, CDR2 FQGNSA. CDR3 in amino acids: CASSASGTLNTEAFF. CDR3 DNA sequence: TGTGCCAGCAGCGCTTCCGGGACACTGAACACTGAAGCTTTCTTT.

The chain has TRBV5-4 and TRBJ2-3; the D gene could be TRBD1 or TRBD2 (5 bases each). Germline loops: CDR1 SGHNT, CDR2 YYREEE (reference sequence). Trimming left V 4 bases short and J 2 bases short, with 20 bases between. This CDR3 is 17 amino acids long. CDR3 nucleotides: TGTGCCAGCAGCCCCGGTGGGGCGGGCACCTACACAGATACGCAGTATTTT. Its protein is CASSPGGAGTYTDTQYF.

This clone was detected once. The chain carries TRBV9 and TRBJ2-7, with D tentatively TRBD1 (5 bases). The CDR3 has 15 amino acids. The germline V gene has CDR1 SGDLS and CDR2 YYNGEE. V gave up 0 bases and J gave up 5 bases, with 15 bases separating them. The CDR3 DNA sequence: TGTGCCAGCAGCGTAGCTCCAGGGCCCAACGACGAGCAGTACTTC. Its translation is CASSVAPGPNDEQYF.

The chain has TRBV10-3 and TRBJ2-3, with D uncertain. The germline V and J ends were trimmed by 0 bases and 6 bases, with 7 bases remaining between them. Germline V gene data show CDR1 as ENHRY and CDR2 as SYGVKD. CDR3 length: 13 residues. Written as DNA, the CDR3 is TGTGCCATCAGTGAGTCGGGTGGGGATACGCAGTATTTT. Translated: CAISESGGDTQYF.